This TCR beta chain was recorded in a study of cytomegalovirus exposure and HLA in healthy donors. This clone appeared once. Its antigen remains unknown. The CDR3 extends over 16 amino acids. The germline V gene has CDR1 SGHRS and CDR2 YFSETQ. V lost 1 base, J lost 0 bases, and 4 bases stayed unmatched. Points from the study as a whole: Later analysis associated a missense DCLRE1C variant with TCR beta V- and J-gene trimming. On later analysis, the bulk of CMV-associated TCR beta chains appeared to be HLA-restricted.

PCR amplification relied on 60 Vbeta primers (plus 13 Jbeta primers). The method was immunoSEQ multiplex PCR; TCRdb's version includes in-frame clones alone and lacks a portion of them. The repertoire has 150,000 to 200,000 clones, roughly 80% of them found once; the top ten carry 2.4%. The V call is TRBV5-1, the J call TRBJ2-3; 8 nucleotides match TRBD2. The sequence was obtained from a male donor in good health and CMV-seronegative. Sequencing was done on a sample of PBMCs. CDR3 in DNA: TGCGCCAGCAGCTTGAGCGCGGGGGGCAGCACAGATACGCAGTATTTT. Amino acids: CASSLSAGGSTDTQYF.